Shown below are 12 T cell receptor beta chains from a single sample sequenced in a study of OX40 agonist ivuxolimab in advanced cancers. Clones were sequenced by immunoSEQ multiplex PCR, and TCRdb holds only the in-frame ones, with some missing. This sample yields 55,000 to 80,000 clones, of which about 89% are seen a single time; roughly 5.5% belongs to the top ten. Source: CD4+ or CD8+ T cells sorted from blood, taken in a trial of the OX40 agonist ivuxolimab. The receptor set was obtained from an adult with an advanced solid tumor such as melanoma, head and neck, liver or kidney cancer.

With respect to this clone: It may be a read error: a sequence one base away is much more abundant. The chain recombines TRBV28 with TRBJ1-1, with 7 nucleotides matching TRBD1. The CDR3 spans 13 residues. Germline CDR1 reads MDHEN; CDR2 reads SYDVKM. The CDR3 loop reads CAGSADRVTEAFF. In nucleotides, the CDR3 is TGTGCCGGCAGTGCCGACAGGGTCACTGAAGCTTTCTTT.

The V and J genes are TRBV28 and TRBJ2-3, with 8 bases lining up with TRBD2. The ends lost 10 bases at V and 4 bases at J; junction bases unmatched: 7. This CDR3 has 13 residues. Germline V lookup: CDR1 MDHEN, CDR2 SYDVKM. The DNA for the CDR3 is TGTGCCACCCGAGGACTAGCTGCAGATACGCAGTATTTT. This codes for CATRGLAADTQYF.

This chain links TRBV29-1 with TRBJ2-2, with 9 bases identical to TRBD1. Germline CDR1 SQVTM, CDR2 ANQGSEA. The CDR3 is made up of 16 amino acids. V dropped 7 bases and J dropped 2; count of bases not matched to a gene: 11. CDR3 nucleotide sequence: TGCAGCGGGGGACAGGGAACCTATATTAACACCGGGGAGCTGTTTTTT. Amino acid sequence: CSGGQGTYINTGELFF.

This chain joins TRBV4-1 and TRBJ2-7; perhaps TRBD1 as D (6 bases). The CDR3 has 16 amino acids. Trimming left V 7 bases short and J 2 bases short, with 21 bases between. Germline V gene sequence: CDR1 MGHRA, CDR2 YSYEKL. The CDR3 reads CASTQGSAGTPYEQYF. CDR3 nucleotide sequence: TGCGCCAGCACGCAGGGGTCAGCCGGAACCCCCTACGAGCAGTACTTC.

The V gene is TRBV15, the J gene TRBJ1-2; D is ambiguous. The germline V gene has CDR1 LNHNV and CDR2 YYDKDF (reference sequence). V shed 0 bases and J shed 3 bases, with 5 bases lying between them. This CDR3 contains 13 residues. CDR3 in amino acids: CATSRDRYYGYTF. CDR3 sequence (DNA): TGTGCCACCAGCAGAGACAGATACTATGGCTACACCTTC.

The CDR3 nucleotides are TGTGCCAGCAGGGGGACAGGGAACGGGGAGCTGTTTTTT. Protein product: CASRGTGNGELFF. J is TRBJ2-2 and V is TRBV27; 9 nucleotides match TRBD1. The CDR3 is 13 residues long. V lost 6 bases, J lost 7 bases, and 3 bases stayed unmatched. Germline CDR1 is MNHEY and CDR2 is SMNVEV (reference sequence).

CDR3 loop: CAISESGRPMNTEAFF. In DNA form, the CDR3 reads TGTGCCATCAGTGAGTCGGGCAGACCAATGAACACTGAAGCTTTCTTT. This chain joins TRBV10-3 and TRBJ1-1; unclear D gene. The V end was cut by 0 bases, the J end by 0 bases, with 11 bases between. Per the germline V gene, CDR1 is ENHRY and CDR2 is SYGVKD. This CDR3 has 16 residues.

This chain connects TRBV28 to TRBJ2-7; 8 bases are a match to TRBD2. V was pared by 6 bases and J by 6 bases, with 13 bases of the junction left unmatched. This CDR3 region has 15 residues. Germline CDR1 MDHEN, CDR2 SYDVKM. CDR3 in DNA: TGTGCCAGCAGGCGTACGGGACTAGTAACGGGCGAGCAGTACTTC. As protein: CASRRTGLVTGEQYF.

V gene TRBV5-1 combines with J gene TRBJ2-5; 15 bases align to TRBD2. The end of the DNA aligns better with TRBJ2-7, so the J call may be wrong. In germline, CDR1 is SGHRS, CDR2 YFSETQ. The CDR3 length is 16 residues. In DNA form, the CDR3 reads TGCGCCAGCAGCTTAGGACTAGCGGGAGGGCCCGACGAGCAGTACTTC. Amino acid sequence: CASSLGLAGGPDEQYF.

The chain is built from TRBV28 and TRBJ2-3; D might be TRBD2 (5 bases). Trimming shortened V by 1 base and J by 2 bases, and 13 bases separated the two germline ends. Germline CDR1 MDHEN, CDR2 SYDVKM. This CDR3 has 16 residues. The CDR3 spells CASSLLGSGITDTQYF. The CDR3 DNA is TGTGCCAGCAGTTTATTAGGCTCGGGGATCACAGATACGCAGTATTTT.

The genes are TRBV19 and TRBJ2-5; possibly TRBD2 for D (5 bases). V was pared by 3 bases and J by 3 bases, with 5 bases between. The CDR3 runs 12 residues. Germline-derived CDR1 and CDR2 are LNHDA and SQIVND (reference sequence). The CDR3 bases are TGTGCCAGTAGTATGCGGGAAGAGACCCAGTACTTC. This encodes CASSMREETQYF.

This clone appeared once. The chain couples TRBV30 to TRBJ1-5, with a tentative D call TRBD1 (5 bases). The germline CDR1 and CDR2 sequences are GTSNPN and SVGIG (reference sequence). This CDR3 contains 12 residues. Trimming cost V 5 bases and J 10 bases, with 15 bases left between them. The CDR3 loop is CAWGTPGLPQHF. Here the CDR3 DNA reads TGTGCCTGGGGGACTCCAGGGTTACCCCAGCATTTT.